One sample yielded the 32 T cell receptor beta chains listed below, sequenced in a study of blood T cell repertoires in COVID-19. Data came from immunoSEQ multiplex PCR; TCRdb stores just in-frame clones and leaves some out. Here the sample spans 120,000 to 150,000 clones, 70% to 90% being singletons. Material for sequencing was peripheral blood. These TCRs come from a woman older than 75 with acute or convalescent COVID-19.

This rearrangement joins TRBV7-6 to TRBJ2-7; 14 bases are a match to TRBD2. The CDR3 length is 19 residues. J gave up 2 bases and V 1 base, and 10 bases lay outside the gene matches. Germline-derived CDR1 and CDR2 are SGHVS and FNYEAQ. CDR3: CASSLVGTSGGNPPYEQYF. CDR3 in DNA: TGTGCCAGCAGCTTAGTGGGGACTAGCGGGGGAAATCCGCCCTACGAGCAGTACTTC.

This clone was detected only once. The chain links TRBV5-1 to TRBJ2-2; 9 bases agree with TRBD2. The CDR3 spans 16 residues. In germline, CDR1 is SGHRS, CDR2 YFSETQ. Trimming cost V 0 bases and J 3 bases; bases outside gene matches: 3. CDR3 loop: CASSLELAGYTGELFF. The CDR3 DNA sequence: TGCGCCAGCAGCTTGGAGCTAGCGGGGTACACCGGGGAGCTGTTTTTT. The whole variable domain, filled in from reference TRBV5-1 and TRBJ2-2, reads KAGVTQTPRYLIKTRGQQVTLSCSPISGHRSVSWYQQTPGQGLQFLFEYFSETQRNKGNFPGRFSGRQFSNSRSEMNVSTLELGDSALYLCASSLELAGYTGELFFGEGSRLTVL.

This sequence joins TRBV9 and TRBJ1-1, with D possibly matching TRBD1 (6 bases). This CDR3 is built from 14 residues. The germline CDR1 and CDR2 sequences are SGDLS and YYNGEE. V was cut by 4 bases and J by 1 base, with 11 bases left in between. CDR3 amino acids: CASSIGTRNTEAFF. The CDR3, as DNA: TGTGCCAGCAGCATCGGGACACGGAACACTGAAGCTTTCTTT.

The chain couples TRBV19 to TRBJ2-5; the match to TRBD1 covers 9 bases. The CDR3 extends over 15 amino acids. The V and J ends lost 4 bases and 5 bases, in that order; junction bases with no gene match: 8. Germline V lookup: CDR1 LNHDA, CDR2 SQIVND (reference sequence). Here the CDR3 reads CASSTRPGQGETQYF. The CDR3 nucleotides read TGTGCCAGTAGTACCAGACCGGGACAGGGTGAGACCCAGTACTTC.

This clone appeared once. The V gene is TRBV7-9, the J gene TRBJ2-7, with 8 bases fitting TRBD2. The trim removed 1 base at V and 6 bases at J, leaving 20 bases unmatched. The germline V gene has CDR1 SEHNR and CDR2 FQNEAQ (reference sequence). This CDR3 is built from 19 residues. The CDR3 DNA is TGTGCCAGCAGCTTAGAAGGGGTACTAGCGGAAAGAGGGGTGGTCGAGCAGTACTTC. This gives the protein CASSLEGVLAERGVVEQYF.

The J gene is TRBJ1-1, the V gene TRBV3-1 (or the pseudogene TRBV3-2); D gene ambiguous. Looked up from germline, CDR1 is LGHDT and CDR2 is YNNKEL (reference sequence). The CDR3 loop spans 16 amino acids. V was cut by 0 bases and J by 4 bases, with 15 bases left in between. CDR3 DNA: TGTGCCAGCAGCCAAGATCTCCCGTTTGGAGGCACTGAAGCTTTCTTT. Translated, it gives CASSQDLPFGGTEAFF.

The chain carries TRBV30 and TRBJ1-5; D unresolved. Germline values: CDR1 GTSNPN, CDR2 SVGIG (reference sequence). Trimming removed 0 bases at V and 6 bases at J, with 12 bases between. CDR3 length: 14 residues. CDR3 DNA sequence: TGTGCCTGGAGTGTACGGTCGAATTCTCAGCCCCAGCATTTT. Amino acids: CAWSVRSNSQPQHF. Drawing the rest from reference TRBV30 and TRBJ1-5, the complete variable domain is SQTIHQWPATLVQPVGSPLSLECTVEGTSNPNLYWYRQAAGRGLQLLFYSVGIGQISSEVPQNLSASRPQDRQFILSSKKLLLSDSGFYLCAWSVRSNSQPQHFGDGTRLSIL.

The V and J genes are TRBV7-8 and TRBJ1-1; D uncertain. The V end was cut by 2 bases, the J end by 0 bases, with 7 bases between. The CDR3 runs to 14 residues. In germline, CDR1 is SGHVS, CDR2 FQNEAQ. Written as DNA, the CDR3 is TGTGCCAGCAGCTTAATCGCAGTGAACACTGAAGCTTTCTTT. Protein sequence: CASSLIAVNTEAFF.

The DNA for the CDR3 is TGCAGTGCTAGAGAAACAGGGCCATGGTACTTC. Its protein product is CSARETGPWYF. This rearrangement joins TRBV20-1 to TRBJ2-7, with TRBD1 as a possible D gene (6 bases). The CDR3 sequence is 11 residues long. Between the trimmed V and J ends, which lost 0 bases and 12 bases, there was a span of 12 bases. Germline assignment: CDR1 DFQATT and CDR2 SNEGSKA (reference sequence).

The J gene is TRBJ2-7, the V gene TRBV12-3 or TRBV12-4, with no clear D. The V and J ends lost 3 bases and 3 bases respectively, with 9 bases between them. This CDR3 region has 13 residues. DNA of the CDR3: TGTGCCAGCAGTTTTGCTAGAGGCTACGAGCAGTACTTC. It specifies CASSFARGYEQYF.

This clone was observed once. The J gene is TRBJ2-1, the V gene TRBV11-2, with TRBD1 identical over 7 bases. The CDR3 runs to 13 residues. Germline V gene sequence: CDR1 SGHAT, CDR2 FQNNGV. With 3 bases clipped from V and 7 bases from J, the junction kept 3 bases outside the gene matches. The CDR3 coding sequence is TGTGCCAGCAGCTTGGGACAGAGGAATGAGCAGTTCTTC. It is translated as CASSLGQRNEQFF.

The chain links TRBV5-4 to TRBJ2-3, with 13 nucleotides matching TRBD2. Germline assignment: CDR1 SGHNT and CDR2 YYREEE (reference sequence). The CDR3 has 16 residues. The trim removed 10 bases at V and 1 base at J, leaving 9 bases unmatched. This CDR3 reads CADHSGTSGGTDTQYF. The CDR3 DNA is TGTGCCGACCATTCCGGGACTAGCGGGGGCACAGATACGCAGTATTTT.

The chain couples TRBV9 to TRBJ1-1, with TRBD1 matching over 7 bases. CDR3 length: 15 amino acids. Trimming cost V 4 bases and J 4 bases; bases outside gene matches: 10. CDR1 is SGDLS, CDR2 YYNGEE, per germline. CDR3 region: CASSSRRQGGTEAFF. CDR3 nucleotide sequence: TGTGCCAGCAGCTCGAGAAGACAGGGAGGCACTGAAGCTTTCTTT.

V is TRBV30 and J is TRBJ2-7; D perhaps matches TRBD2 (6 bases). This CDR3 has 13 residues. Germline V CDR1 and CDR2: GTSNPN, SVGIG (reference sequence). Trimming cost V 1 base and J 3 bases, with 10 bases left between them. In DNA form, the CDR3 reads TGTGCCTGGAGTGCGCGGGGCAACTACGAGCAGTACTTC. The encoded protein is CAWSARGNYEQYF.

This chain joins TRBV6-1 and TRBJ1-5; 7 nucleotides match TRBD1. The CDR3 totals 15 residues. V gave up 3 bases and J gave up 7 bases; unmatched junction bases: 9. The V gene's germline CDR1 is MNHNS and CDR2 SASEGT. The DNA of the CDR3 is TGTGCCAGCAGTGATTTAGGAGGGGGCGCCCAGCCCCAGCATTTT. As protein: CASSDLGGGAQPQHF.

The genes are TRBV15 and TRBJ1-4, with a tentative D call TRBD1 (5 bases). Germline lookup yields CDR1 LNHNV and CDR2 YYDKDF (reference sequence). The CDR3 spans 16 residues. The ends were cut back, 0 bases at V and 3 bases at J, with 11 bases in the middle. CDR3 DNA: TGTGCCACCAGCAGAGATCCTGGAGGGGCTAATGAAAAACTGTTTTTT. Its protein is CATSRDPGGANEKLFF.

This chain uses TRBV5-1 with TRBJ1-2, with a weak D call TRBD1 (5 bases). The CDR3 consists of 13 residues. V was shortened by 4 bases and J by 3 bases, with 10 bases between the two germline ends. Germline-derived CDR1 and CDR2 are SGHRS and YFSETQ. The CDR3 bases are TGCGCCAGCAGCCTGACAGCTGACTATGGCTACACCTTC. Translating it yields CASSLTADYGYTF.

The chain joins TRBV4-3 to TRBJ1-4, with 7 bases aligning to TRBD1. The germline CDR1 and CDR2 sequences are LGHNA and YSLEER. After removal of 1 base from V and 6 bases from J, the junction contained 8 bases not matched to a gene. The CDR3 runs to 16 residues. CDR3 in amino acids: CASSQGQGGTDEKLFF. The CDR3 nucleotides are TGCGCCAGCAGCCAAGGACAGGGCGGGACGGATGAAAAACTGTTTTTT.

This chain connects TRBV5-1 to TRBJ1-3; the match to TRBD1 covers 8 bases. Germline V CDR1 and CDR2: SGHRS, YFSETQ. Trimming took 6 bases from V and 2 from J; bases not matched to a gene: 4. The CDR3 is 14 residues long. The DNA for the CDR3 is TGCGCCAGCAAAGAACAGGGGGCTGGAAACACCATATATTTT. This translates into CASKEQGAGNTIYF.

This clone was detected only once. The genes are TRBV2 and TRBJ2-1; 10 positions agree with TRBD2. V gave up 6 bases and J gave up 16 bases; unmatched junction bases: 6. Germline V lookup: CDR1 SNHLY, CDR2 FYNNEI. The CDR3 spans 11 residues. The chain's CDR3 is CASRLSGGGFF. The CDR3 DNA reads TGTGCCAGCAGATTAAGCGGGGGGGGATTCTTC.

The V and J genes are TRBV3-1 (or the pseudogene TRBV3-2) and TRBJ1-6, with D possibly matching TRBD1 (6 bases). Deletions cut 4 bases from V and 9 bases from J, with 13 bases between. CDR1 and CDR2 from the germline V gene are LGHDT and YNNKEL (reference sequence). The CDR3 is made up of 14 amino acids. The CDR3 coding sequence is TGTGCCAGCAGCCTCCGGGACATTTCTTCACCCCTCCACTTT. As protein: CASSLRDISSPLHF.

The V and J genes are TRBV12-3 or TRBV12-4 and TRBJ1-2; D perhaps matches TRBD1 (6 bases). Trimming stripped 3 bases from V and 11 bases from J, with 10 bases between. There are 11 residues in the CDR3. CDR3 nucleotide sequence: TGTGCCAGCAGTTTCGACAGGCGTTACACCTTC. It specifies CASSFDRRYTF.

The gene calls are TRBV7-8 and TRBJ1-2; 9 bases match TRBD1. The germline gives CDR1 SGHVS, CDR2 FQNEAQ. The J segment lost 2 bases and the V segment lost 5 bases, leaving 6 bases of the junction unmatched. CDR3 length equals 15 residues. As DNA, the CDR3 is TGTGCCAGCAGCGAGAGGGACAGGGAAAACTATGGCTACACCTTC. Its translation: CASSERDRENYGYTF.

The V gene is TRBV18, the J gene TRBJ2-3; 11 bases are a match to TRBD2. The CDR3 extends over 17 amino acids. V shed 1 base and J 7 bases; nucleotides not matched to a gene: 10. In germline, CDR1 is KGHSH, CDR2 LQKENI. The chain's CDR3 is CASSPLLLAGDTNTQYF. In nucleotides, the CDR3 is TGTGCCAGCTCACCACTTTTACTAGCGGGGGATACGAATACGCAGTATTTT. The full variable domain, rest sourced from reference TRBV18 and TRBJ2-3, is NAGVMQNPRHLVRRRGQEARLRCSPMKGHSHVYWYRQLPEEGLKFMVYLQKENIIDESGMPKERFSAEFPKEGPSILRIQQVVRGDSAAYFCASSPLLLAGDTNTQYFGPGTRLTVL.

The chain joins TRBV7-9 to TRBJ1-1; D is possibly TRBD1 (5 bases). CDR1 SEHNR and CDR2 FQNEAQ come from the germline V gene (reference sequence). There are 15 residues in the CDR3. V was cut by 5 bases and J by 1 base, with 14 bases left in between. CDR3 DNA sequence: TGTGCCAGCAGCCCCCAGGGAATCTCGAACACTGAAGCTTTCTTT. Translating gives CASSPQGISNTEAFF.

This chain uses TRBV5-1 with TRBJ2-7; the D is unclear. Trimming left V 0 bases short and J 0 bases short, with 7 bases between. The CDR3 runs to 14 residues. The germline CDR1 and CDR2 sequences are SGHRS and YFSETQ. This chain's CDR3 is CASSLEASSYEQYF. The CDR3 nucleotides are TGCGCCAGCAGCTTGGAGGCTAGCTCCTACGAGCAGTACTTC.

The chain joins TRBV18 to TRBJ1-3; 8 nucleotides agree with TRBD1. The CDR3 is 16 residues long. With 0 bases clipped from V and 4 bases from J, the junction kept 5 bases outside the gene matches. Germline V lookup: CDR1 KGHSH, CDR2 LQKENI. CDR3 sequence: CASSPPGRGQGNTIYF. For the CDR3, the DNA is TGTGCCAGCTCACCACCGGGCAGGGGGCAAGGAAACACCATATATTTT.

The chain carries TRBV5-1 and TRBJ2-5; 12 bases agree with TRBD2. The CDR3 runs to 15 residues. With V trimmed by 1 base and J by 8 bases, 6 bases remained unmatched. Germline V lookup: CDR1 SGHRS, CDR2 YFSETQ. The CDR3 region is CASSLSTSGGHTQYF. The DNA for the CDR3 is TGCGCCAGCAGCTTGAGTACTAGCGGGGGGCATACCCAGTACTTC. Full variable domain (remainder filled in from reference TRBV5-1 and TRBJ2-5): KAGVTQTPRYLIKTRGQQVTLSCSPISGHRSVSWYQQTPGQGLQFLFEYFSETQRNKGNFPGRFSGRQFSNSRSEMNVSTLELGDSALYLCASSLSTSGGHTQYFGPGTRLLVL.

The V call is TRBV5-4, the J call TRBJ2-3, with 8 bases matching TRBD1. This CDR3 has 15 amino acids. Trimming removed 2 bases from V and 3 bases from J; junction bases left unmatched: 5. Germline assignment: CDR1 SGHNT and CDR2 YYREEE (reference sequence). DNA for the CDR3: TGTGCCAGCAGCTTCGGACAGGGAAAAACAGATACGCAGTATTTT. Amino acids: CASSFGQGKTDTQYF.

The table lists this clone with a few counts. The V call is TRBV6-5, the J call TRBJ2-2; the match to TRBD2 covers 12 bases. Germline loops: CDR1 MNHEY, CDR2 SVGAGI. J lost 7 bases, V lost 9 bases, and 6 bases had no gene match. The CDR3 is made up of 14 amino acids. DNA for the CDR3: TGTGCCAGTGGACTAGCGGGGTGGGACGGGGAGCTGTTTTTT. Amino acid sequence: CASGLAGWDGELFF.

V gene TRBV6-2 or TRBV6-3 combines with J gene TRBJ2-7; 11 positions agree with TRBD1. J gave up 4 bases and V 4 bases, and 6 bases lay outside the gene matches. This CDR3 has 15 amino acids. Per the germline V gene, CDR1 is MNHEY and CDR2 is SVGEGT. The DNA of the CDR3 is TGTGCCAGCAGTTTTCGGACAGGGGGCCTGTACGAGCAGTACTTC. The encoded protein is CASSFRTGGLYEQYF.

The chain uses TRBV6-5 and TRBJ1-3; possible D gene TRBD1, 6 bases. This CDR3 is built from 15 residues. Looked up from germline, CDR1 is MNHEY and CDR2 is SVGAGI. V was trimmed by 10 bases and J by 4 bases, leaving 20 bases between them. The CDR3 loop is CATGEPGRSGNTIYF. CDR3 nucleotides: TGTGCCACAGGGGAGCCGGGGCGCTCCGGAAACACCATATATTTT.